This TCR beta chain was recovered during a study of blood T cells in healthy people across ages. Study conclusions and caveats: Calculation of diversity from one million T cells yielded estimates considered to be underestimates. Older individuals had lower TCR beta diversity per million T cells (the decline was roughly linear).

A sample-barcoded 5' primer and a J-beta primer mix were used in a second PCR of about 6 to 12 cycles. All cDNA molecules were each tagged by a template-switch adaptor with 12 random nucleotides. TCRdb recomputed calls from the 5' RACE reads with MiXCR, one row per CDR3 protein. Found here are some 790,000 distinct CDR3 sequences, about 30% of them singletons; the top ten hold 15% to 20%. This clonotype was counted many times. Its target is not known. Samples each had at least 5 micrograms of total RNA extracted. The sequencing sample was made of blood. This TCR was recovered from a woman of 80 years or more in good health.

Written as DNA, the CDR3 is TGCGCCAGCAGCTTGCGATCCGGGACAGGGAACGAAAAACTGTTTTTT. Translated, it gives CASSLRSGTGNEKLFF. The chain uses TRBV4-3 and TRBJ1-4; TRBD1 aligns across 9 bases. The V gene's germline CDR1 is LGHNA and CDR2 YSLEER. This CDR3 comprises 16 residues. V lost 5 bases to trimming and J lost 8 bases; unmatched junction nucleotides: 12.